This T cell receptor beta chain was captured by sequencing in a study of CD8+ T cells in alopecia areata. Study outcomes and limitations: Researchers report lesional scalp, most notably alopecia totalis/universalis, outstripped normal scalp in clonality. One nonresponder leaves baseline CD8+ expansion's link to response uncertain.

In the case of this clone: Its matching antigen is unknown.

V was trimmed by 11 bases and J by 1 base, leaving 12 bases between them. Germline V gives CDR1 SNHLY, CDR2 FYNNEI. This CDR3 has 13 amino acids. Extraction and reverse transcription of RNA yielded cDNA as the sequencing template. Method: immunoSEQ multiplex PCR; TCRdb's copy keeps in-frame clones and lacks some. Of 180,000 or so clones in the sample, approximately 50% were seen once. Treatment of the sample: oral pan-JAK inhibitor, 5-10 mg twice daily. The TCR was taken from a human donor with alopecia areata. The specimen comprised CD8+ T cells sorted from blood, sampled around week 54, from a patient treated with tofacitinib. V is TRBV2 and J is TRBJ1-5; D gene unclear. The CDR3 DNA is TGTGCCGCACGGAGGTGGAGCAATCAGCCCCAGCATTTT. It yields the protein CAARRWSNQPQHF.